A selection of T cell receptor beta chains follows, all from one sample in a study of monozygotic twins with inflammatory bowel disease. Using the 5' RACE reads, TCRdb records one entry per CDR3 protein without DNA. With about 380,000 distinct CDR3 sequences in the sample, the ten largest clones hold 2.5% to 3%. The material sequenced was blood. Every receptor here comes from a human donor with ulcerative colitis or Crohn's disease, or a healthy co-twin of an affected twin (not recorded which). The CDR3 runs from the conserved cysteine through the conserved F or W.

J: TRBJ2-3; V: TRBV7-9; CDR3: CASSPYLGGPSTDTQYF
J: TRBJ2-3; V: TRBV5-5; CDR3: CASSLARPKSTDTQYF
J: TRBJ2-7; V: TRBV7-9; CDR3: CASRPGDYEQYF
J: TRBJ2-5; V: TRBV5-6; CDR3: CASSWFAPGETQYF
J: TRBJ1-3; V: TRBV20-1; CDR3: CSAKGPGAGNTIYF
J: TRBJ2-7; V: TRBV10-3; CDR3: CAISESWDEQYF
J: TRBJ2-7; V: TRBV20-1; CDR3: CSAGQRPYEQYF
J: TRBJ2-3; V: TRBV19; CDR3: CASSIDRARADTQYF
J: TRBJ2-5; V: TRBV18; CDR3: CASSPLAIQETQYF
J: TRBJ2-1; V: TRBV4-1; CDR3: CASSFLTSGGEQFF
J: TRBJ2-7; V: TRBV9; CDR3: CASSTHLGSSGEQYF
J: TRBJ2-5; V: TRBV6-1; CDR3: CASSRGPPRGVRETQYF
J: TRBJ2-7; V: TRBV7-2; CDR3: CASSLYGTGYEQYF
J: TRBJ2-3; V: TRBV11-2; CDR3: CASSWWAADTQYF
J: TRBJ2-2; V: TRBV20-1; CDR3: CSARRGASNTGELFF
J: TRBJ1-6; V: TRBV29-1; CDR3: CSAQSGTGTYNSPLHF
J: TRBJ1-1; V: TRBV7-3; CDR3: CASSARQGAKAFF
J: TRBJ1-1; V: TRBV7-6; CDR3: CASSLAVTGTGTNTEAFF
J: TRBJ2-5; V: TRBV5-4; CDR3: CASRSGGLAGGSETQYF
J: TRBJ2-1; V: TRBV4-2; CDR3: CASSQDTEKDEQFF
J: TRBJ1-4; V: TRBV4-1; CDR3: CASSQVTGSNEKLFF
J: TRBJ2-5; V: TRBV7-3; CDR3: CASSQGRRGAKETQYF
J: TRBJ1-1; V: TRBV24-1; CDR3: CATSARTGEPRGNTEAFF
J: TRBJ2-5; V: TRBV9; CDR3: CASSVEVAGLETQYF